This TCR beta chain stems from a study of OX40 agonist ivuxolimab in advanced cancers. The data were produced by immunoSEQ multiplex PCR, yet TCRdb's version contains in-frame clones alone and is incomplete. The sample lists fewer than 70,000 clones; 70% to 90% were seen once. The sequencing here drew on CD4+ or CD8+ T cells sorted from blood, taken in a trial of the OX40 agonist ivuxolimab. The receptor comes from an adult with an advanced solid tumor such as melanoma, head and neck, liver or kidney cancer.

CDR3 residues: CASQRDRGGEQYF. The CDR3 bases are TGTGCCAGCCAACGGGACAGGGGGGGTGAGCAGTACTTC. The chain is built from TRBV2 and TRBJ2-7; 11 bases align to TRBD1. Trimming cost V 8 bases and J 7 bases; bases outside gene matches: 7. Germline V gene lookup returns CDR1 SNHLY and CDR2 FYNNEI. The CDR3 is 13 residues long.